This T cell receptor (beta chain) came from a study of blood T cell repertoires in COVID-19. The wider study: COVID-19 samples, acute and convalescent, were from the United States, Italy and Spain.

Looked up from germline, CDR1 is SGHAT and CDR2 is FQNNGV. V lost 5 bases to trimming and J lost 6 bases, with 14 bases between them. The CDR3 contains 13 residues. Assay used: immunoSEQ multiplex PCR; TCRdb lists only in-frame clones, some missing. Here the sample spans about 190,000 clones, roughly 86% being singletons. The genes are TRBV11-2 and TRBJ2-7; tentatively, D is TRBD2 (5 bases). Material for sequencing was peripheral blood. This clonotype originated in a woman between 70 and 85 years old with active or convalescent COVID-19. CDR3 in amino acids: CASSPSLEGEQYF. The CDR3 DNA is TGTGCCAGCAGCCCGTCTTTAGAGGGCGAGCAGTACTTC.